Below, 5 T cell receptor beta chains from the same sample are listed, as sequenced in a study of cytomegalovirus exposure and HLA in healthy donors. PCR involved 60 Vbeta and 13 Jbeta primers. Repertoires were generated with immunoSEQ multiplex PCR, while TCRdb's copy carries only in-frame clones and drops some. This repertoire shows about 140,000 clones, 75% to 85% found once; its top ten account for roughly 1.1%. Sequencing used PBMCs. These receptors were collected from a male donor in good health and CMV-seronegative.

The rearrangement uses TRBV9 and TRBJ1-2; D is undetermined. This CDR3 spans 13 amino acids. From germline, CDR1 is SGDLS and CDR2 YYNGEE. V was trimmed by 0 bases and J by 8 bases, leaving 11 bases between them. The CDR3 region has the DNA TGTGCCAGCAGCGTAGCCCGTCCCGGGGGCTACACCTTC. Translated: CASSVARPGGYTF.

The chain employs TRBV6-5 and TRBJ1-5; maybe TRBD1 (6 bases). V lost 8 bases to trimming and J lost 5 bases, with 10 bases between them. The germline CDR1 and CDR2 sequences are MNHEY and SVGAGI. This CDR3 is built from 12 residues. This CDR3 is CASGQGYQPQHF. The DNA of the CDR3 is TGTGCCAGCGGTCAGGGGTATCAGCCCCAGCATTTT.

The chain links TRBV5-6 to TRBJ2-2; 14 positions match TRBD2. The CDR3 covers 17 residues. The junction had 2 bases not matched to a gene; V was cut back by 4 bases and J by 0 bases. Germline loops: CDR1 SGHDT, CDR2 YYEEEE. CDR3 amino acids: CASSLGLAGANTGELFF. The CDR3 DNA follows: TGTGCCAGCAGCCTGGGACTAGCGGGGGCGAACACCGGGGAGCTGTTTTTT.

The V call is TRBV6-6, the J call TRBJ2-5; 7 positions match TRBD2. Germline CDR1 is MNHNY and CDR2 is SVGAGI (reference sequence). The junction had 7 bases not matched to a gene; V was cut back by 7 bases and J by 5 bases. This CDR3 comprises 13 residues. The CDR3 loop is CASKENGGETQYF. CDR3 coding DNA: TGTGCCAGCAAGGAAAACGGGGGGGAGACCCAGTACTTC.

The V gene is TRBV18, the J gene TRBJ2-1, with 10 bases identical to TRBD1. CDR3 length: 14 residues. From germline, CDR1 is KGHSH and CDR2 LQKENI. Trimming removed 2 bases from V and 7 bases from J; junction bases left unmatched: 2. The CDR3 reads CASSPRTGGNEQFF. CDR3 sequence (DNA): TGTGCCAGCTCACCAAGGACAGGGGGAAATGAGCAGTTCTTC.